The source of this T cell receptor (beta chain) is a study of T cells in Graves' hyperthyroidism and ophthalmopathy. Amplification of TCR beta CDR3 regions used RNA as the template. Primed by the HTBI set, a first-round RT-PCR was run on the TCR CDR3. TCRdb redid the calling of the multiplex PCR reads with MiXCR, one entry per CDR3 protein. Of around 430,000 distinct CDR3 sequences in the sample, 14% to 15% were seen once. Those patients with uncontrolled infection, other autoimmune disease, pregnancy or lactation were excluded. Specimen: blood. This TCR came from a woman aged 25 to 39 with Graves' hyperthyroidism.

CDR3 bases: TGTGCCAGCAGCCTTTCCGCGGGGGCCAATGAGCAGTTCTTC. Translated, it gives CASSLSAGANEQFF. The V call is TRBV3-1, the J call TRBJ2-1, with D perhaps matching TRBD2 (7 bases). V was clipped by 4 bases and J by 6 bases, with 13 bases between them. Germline CDR1 reads LGHDT; CDR2 reads YNNKEL (reference sequence). The CDR3 has 14 amino acids.